The table lists the clone carrying this T cell receptor beta chain with a few counts. What it recognizes is unknown. The sample originates from a study of vaccination and CD4 T cells after COVID-19. For the study at large: Post-COVID samples were collected a median roughly 93 days following diagnosis, spanning 35 to 161. Samples were taken after vaccination, a median of roughly 65 days after dose two, with a range of 14 to 241. Controls used CEFX viral epitopes (positive), HIV-1 Nef peptides (negative), or no peptide. General study points: A comparatively limited set of convalescent patients was examined, with no early post-infection timepoints.

The CDR3 runs 15 residues. Germline V gives CDR1 SGHTA, CDR2 FQGNSA. Cultured CD4+ T cell DNA underwent sequencing with the Oncomine TCR Beta short-read assay. TCRdb re-analysed the PCR reads in MiXCR, keeping a single row per CDR3 protein. The sample contains about 17,000 distinct CDR3 sequences, around 58% of which appear only once. Treatment denoted: roughly ten-day PBMC culture with coronavirus spike peptide pools or control peptides (ViraFEST assay). The chain couples TRBV7-2 to TRBJ2-1, with a tentative D call TRBD1 (6 bases). The assigned J gene may be wrong: the sequence end matches TRBJ2-7 better. This receptor was obtained from a human donor who had recovered from COVID-19. The specimen was CD4+ T cells from blood, cultured in vitro. The CDR3 sequence is CASSLPGHPSYEQYF. The DNA for the CDR3 is TGTGCCAGCAGCCTCCCGGGACACCCCTCCTACGAGCAGTACTTC.